The rows below give T cell receptor beta chains drawn from one sample of a study of graft-versus-host responses after intestinal transplantation. The data were produced by immunoSEQ multiplex PCR, yet TCRdb's version contains in-frame clones alone and is incomplete. The sample lists some 13,000 clones, over 30% seen once, with roughly 1.1% in the top ten. The starting material was alloreactive CD4+ T cells from a mixed lymphocyte reaction culture, obtained before intestinal transplant. These receptors originate from a human patient who received an intestinal transplant. Each CDR3 is given with its conserved first and last residue. The D gene is left open where the match is weak. Only part of the rows carry a size: once, few, many, or a class if the clone is expanded.

>TRBD2|.|TRBV7-8|TRBJ2-1
TGTGCCAGCAGCCCCGAGACTAGCGGGGGGCGGATCCTCAAAAAATACAATGAGCAGTTCTTC
CASSPETSGGRILKKYNEQFF
>.|.|TRBV6-5|TRBJ2-7
TGTGCCAGCAGTCGTGAAGGGGCTCGTGAGCAGTACTTC
CASSREGAREQYF
>.|.|TRBV19|TRBJ1-1
TGTGCCAGTAGTATAGGCGGCATTTTGAACACTGAAGCTTTCTTT
CASSIGGILNTEAFF
>TRBD2|.|TRBV5-1|TRBJ2-3
TGCGCCAGCAGCTTACGGGGGGAAGGGAGCACAGATACGCAGTATTTT
CASSLRGEGSTDTQYF
>.|once|TRBV5-6|TRBJ1-2
TGTGCCAGCAGCCTTCGAAGCCCCCTCTATGGCTACACCTTC
CASSLRSPLYGYTF
>.|few|TRBV6-5|TRBJ2-2
TGTGCCAGCCGAATTCTGGCCGATACCGGGGAGCTGTTTTTT
CASRILADTGELFF
>TRBD1|.|TRBV5-1|TRBJ2-7
TGCGCCAGCAGCTTGGTTTCTTTGGGGACAGGGCACTACGAGCAGTACTTC
CASSLVSLGTGHYEQYF
>.|.|TRBV30|TRBJ1-2
TGTGCCGCGTCCCCACAGGCCTCCTATGGCTACACCTTC
CAASPQASYGYTF
>.|few|TRBV19|TRBJ1-6
TGTGCCAGTAGTATTTATTCAGGGGCTAATTCACCCCTCCACTTT
CASSIYSGANSPLHF
>.|few|TRBV7-2|TRBJ2-5
TGTGCCAGCAGCTTATCGAGAGAGACCCAGTACTTC
CASSLSRETQYF
>.|medium-sized|TRBV4-3|TRBJ2-5
TGCGCCAGCAGCCAAGGGGCCCTCGCTCCTCGGGGGACGGAGACCCAGTACTTC
CASSQGALAPRGTETQYF
>.|.|TRBV5-4|TRBJ2-3
TGTGCCAGCACCATTTTGGGCCTCACAGATACGCAGTATTTT
CASTILGLTDTQYF
>TRBD1|few|TRBV5-1|TRBJ1-2
TGCGCCAGCAGCTTGGGCCCCGGGACAGGGTACGGCTACACCTTC
CASSLGPGTGYGYTF
>TRBD2|.|TRBV30|TRBJ2-1
TGTGCCTGGAGAGGAGCGGGGGCCTACAATGAGCAGTTCTTC
CAWRGAGAYNEQFF
>TRBD2|.|TRBV11-3|TRBJ2-3
TGTGCCAGCAGCTTATCCAGGACTAGCGGGGGAACAGATACGCAGTATTTT
CASSLSRTSGGTDTQYF
>.|few|TRBV6-6|TRBJ1-1
TGTGCCAGCAGTTACTCCGCAGGGGTTAACACTGAAGCTTTCTTT
CASSYSAGVNTEAFF
>.|.|TRBV11-2|TRBJ2-7
TGTGCCAGCAGCTTGTTGGCGGAGAGCTCCTACGAGCAGTACTTC
CASSLLAESSYEQYF
>.|.|TRBV6-5|TRBJ1-5
TGTGCCAGCAGCCCCCGGGGGGATCAGCCCCAGCATTTT
CASSPRGDQPQHF
>TRBD2|.|TRBV6-6|TRBJ2-3
TGTGCCAGCAGTTTGGCGGGGGGTGCTAGCACAGATACGCAGTATTTT
CASSLAGGASTDTQYF
>.|few|TRBV30|TRBJ1-2
TGTGCCTGGAGTCTAATCCGATCCCGTAACTATGGCTACACCTTC
CAWSLIRSRNYGYTF
>.|.|TRBV9|TRBJ1-6
TGTGCCAGCAGCGTAGACGGGTATAATTCACCCCTCCACTTT
CASSVDGYNSPLHF
>.|.|TRBV27|TRBJ1-1
TGTGCCACTCATGACCGGGGGATTGGGAACACTGAAGCTTTCTTT
CATHDRGIGNTEAFF
>.|.|TRBV9|TRBJ1-3
TGTGCCAGCAGCGCCAGATCTCGTCCGGGAACCTCTGGAAACACCATATATTTT
CASSARSRPGTSGNTIYF
>TRBD2|.|TRBV19|TRBJ2-7
TGTGCCAGTAGTATAGTGGGACTAGCGGGGTACGAGCAGTACTTC
CASSIVGLAGYEQYF
>TRBD2|few|TRBV6-4|TRBJ2-1
TGTGCCAGCAGCCCGTTTTTTGGCGGGGGATACAATGAGCAGTTCTTC
CASSPFFGGGYNEQFF
>TRBD1|once|TRBV19|TRBJ2-1
TGTGCCAGTAGAGGACAGGGGGCGCCCAGGAATGAGCAGTTCTTC
CASRGQGAPRNEQFF
>.|medium-sized|TRBV6-6|TRBJ1-1
TGTGCCAGCATGTCGAGGAACACTGAAGCTTTCTTT
CASMSRNTEAFF
>TRBD1|few|TRBV25-1|TRBJ2-7
TGTGCCAGCAGTGACGACAGGGGGCCCTACGAGCAGTACTTC
CASSDDRGPYEQYF
>.|.|TRBV19|TRBJ1-4
TGTGCCAGTAGTCAGAACCTCATCACTAATGAAAAACTGTTTTTT
CASSQNLITNEKLFF
>.|few|TRBV30|TRBJ2-7
TGTGCCTGGAGTGGCAGGGGGACACAAAAAGGGGGAGGCTACGAGCAGTACTTC
CAWSGRGTQKGGGYEQYF
>.|.|TRBV7-8|TRBJ2-7
TGTGCCAGCAGCGCCGTCTCCGGTCTACAGCGGGCTTCCTACGAGCAGTACTTC
CASSAVSGLQRASYEQYF
>.|.|TRBV4-2|TRBJ2-7
TGTGCCAGCAGCCAAGATGCGACTGCCTCCTACGAGCAGTACTTC
CASSQDATASYEQYF
>TRBD1|few|TRBV19|TRBJ1-2
TGTGCCAGTTGTCCGGGACAGGGGAACTATGGCTACACCTTC
CASCPGQGNYGYTF
>.|.|TRBV2|TRBJ2-3
TGTGCCAGCAGTGAAGAGGGGTCCATCGTGTTGGATACGCAGTATTTT
CASSEEGSIVLDTQYF
>.|.|TRBV15|TRBJ1-5
TGTGCCACCAGCAGACGATATGACGCCGGAGATGGGCCCCAGCATTTT
CATSRRYDAGDGPQHF
>.|.|TRBV18|TRBJ2-7
TGTGCCAGCTCACCCCAAAGAGGGTCCTACGAGCAGTACTTC
CASSPQRGSYEQYF
>.|few|TRBV6-5|TRBJ1-4
TGTGCCAGCCGGAGGGTATCGGGTGAAAAACTGTTTTTT
CASRRVSGEKLFF
>TRBD1|.|TRBV7-6|TRBJ2-7
TGTGCCAGCAGCTTAGGCCTCGGCCAGGGGGTCTACGAGCAGTACTTC
CASSLGLGQGVYEQYF
>TRBD1|.|TRBV10-1|TRBJ1-2
TGCGCCAGCAGCGCCGGGACAGACTATGGCTACACCTTC
CASSAGTDYGYTF
>TRBD1|.|TRBV6-1|TRBJ1-2
TGTGCCAGCAGCCCTAACAGGGGGCGGGAAGGCTACACCTTC
CASSPNRGREGYTF
>.|few|TRBV2|TRBJ1-5
TGTGCCAGCAAAAACACAGGGTCAAATCAGCCCCAGCATTTT
CASKNTGSNQPQHF
>TRBD1|.|TRBV10-3|TRBJ1-2
TGTGCCATCAGTGGTGAGACAGGGCCTGGCTACACCTTC
CAISGETGPGYTF
>TRBD2|.|TRBV9|TRBJ2-3
TGTGCCAGCAGCATTCCTAGCGGACCCACAGATACGCAGTATTTT
CASSIPSGPTDTQYF
>.|.|TRBV18|TRBJ2-7
TGTGCCAGCTCACTGCTGGCAGGGGGGTCCTACGAGCAGTACTTC
CASSLLAGGSYEQYF
>.|few|TRBV9|TRBJ2-2
TGTGCCAGCAGCGTAAAATCTTTGAACACCGGGGAGCTGTTTTTT
CASSVKSLNTGELFF
>TRBD1|medium-sized|TRBV10-3|TRBJ2-7
TGTGCCATCAGTGCGGGACAGGGGGCCCCCGAGCAGTACTTC
CAISAGQGAPEQYF
>TRBD2|.|TRBV5-6|TRBJ2-7
TGTGCCAGCAGCTCTAGCGGGGGGGCCTACGAGCAGTACTTC
CASSSSGGAYEQYF
>.|few|TRBV19|TRBJ1-5
TGTGCCAGTAGTATGGGCAGGGGCAATCAGCCCCAGCATTTT
CASSMGRGNQPQHF
>.|.|TRBV18|TRBJ1-1
TGTGCCAGCTCAGAAGGGGTGAACACTGAAGCTTTCTTT
CASSEGVNTEAFF
>.|few|TRBV7-2|TRBJ2-1
TGTGCCAGCAGCTTAGACTCCTCCTACAATGAGCAGTTCTTC
CASSLDSSYNEQFF